This TCR beta chain derives from a study of Graves' ophthalmopathy and Graves' hyperthyroidism. In the study overall: Ahead of any treatment, peripheral blood was obtained at the initial diagnosis. General study findings and limits: Most thyroid clonotypes with frequency above 0.001 were detected in blood too.

From germline, CDR1 is LNHNV and CDR2 YYDKDF (reference sequence). The CDR3 consists of 14 residues. V was cut by 0 bases and J by 0 bases, with 6 bases left in between. Amplified TCR beta CDR3 regions were obtained using RNA transcripts as template. First-round RT-PCR employed HTBI primers, with a second-round multiplex PCR after it. MiXCR, run by TCRdb on the multiplex PCR reads, gives a single entry per CDR3 protein. The profile shows a few hundred thousand distinct CDR3 sequences, 15% to 17% of them singletons. This clonotype was recorded many times. The antigen is unknown. Sequencing input: peripheral blood. The chain is built from TRBV15 and TRBJ2-7; D unresolved. This clonotype originated in a woman aged 18 to 35 with stable Graves' hyperthyroidism. Here the CDR3 reads CATSRDPASYEQYF. CDR3 DNA sequence: TGTGCCACCAGCAGAGATCCCGCCTCCTACGAGCAGTACTTC.